This T cell receptor (beta chain) was sequenced during a study of PD-1 blockade in classical Hodgkin lymphoma. Study-level results: A reduction in baseline TCR diversity was reportedly seen in newly diagnosed patients relative to healthy donors.

Time point of the sample: cycle 4 day 1 (C4D1), after 6 weeks of nivolumab. All patients experienced relapse after autologous stem cell transplantation, and brentuximab vedotin exposure was variable. Patients reached a best response of complete response, partial response or progressive disease. Method: immunoSEQ multiplex PCR; TCRdb's copy keeps in-frame clones and lacks some. The sample lists tens of thousands of clones, approximately 90% occurring once. This clone was detected only once. What it recognizes is unknown. V was pared by 4 bases and J by 3 bases, with 8 bases of the junction left unmatched. Germline assignment: CDR1 PRHDT and CDR2 FYEKMQ (reference sequence). This CDR3 spans 15 amino acids.

The source was peripheral blood mononuclear cells (PBMCs), collected before the fourth cycle of nivolumab. The clonotype originates from a human donor with classical Hodgkin lymphoma. The chain links TRBV13 to TRBJ1-2; 7 positions match TRBD1. For the CDR3, the DNA is TGTGCCAGCAGCTCCCGGACAGGCGGCGACTATGGCTACACCTTC. Its protein is CASSSRTGGDYGYTF. Drawing the rest from reference TRBV13 and TRBJ1-2, the complete variable domain is AAGVIQSPRHLIKEKRETATLKCYPIPRHDTVYWYQQGPGQDPQFLISFYEKMQSDKGSIPDRFSAQQFSDYHSELNMSSLELGDSALYFCASSSRTGGDYGYTFGSGTRLTVV.